The entry below gives a single T cell receptor (beta chain) sequence along with its context. The target of this receptor is not known. No base quality values were provided; no much bigger clone lies one nucleotide off. The data originate from a study of T cell repertoires in cytomegalovirus infection (dated by TCRdb to between 2019 and 2020). General notes on the study: Alongside well-studied HLA-B-restricted epitopes, the peptide stimulations were aimed at recently identified HLA-C-restricted CMV epitopes, whose presentation resists viral immunomodulation. Because public TCR beta signatures pointed to carriage of CMV infection together with the matching HLA type, the HLA type of each donor mattered for the analysis.

This specimen's treatment or condition label, per the study, means: in vitro stimulation with specific CMV peptide epitopes to enrich CMV-specific T cells. Sequenced using an Illumina HiSeq 1500. TCRdb reran the public reads through fastp at Q25 and MiXCR, keeping productive beta chains. When rows share a CDR3 protein, they turn into one entry using the most common DNA and genes. For this sample the table gives 300,000 to 400,000 distinct CDR3 sequences, of which approximately 32% were detected only once. 20% of the sample rests with the top ten. What the research found in general, with its limitations: The ex vivo response was dominated by HLA-C-restricted CMV-specific TCR beta clonotypes, and the single most frequent clonotype in two of eight donors was supplied by these HLA-C-restricted clonotypes. In both this cohort and an independent cohort of several hundred donors, the cumulative frequency of public TCR beta family members distinguished carriers of CMV infection plus the relevant HLA type.

The origin of this receptor is a human donor in good health (CMV status not recorded). Some clones in this sample may be carry-over from other donors' samples. The specimen was cultured PBMCs, collected from culture after CMV antigen stimulation.

The DNA sequence is TGTGCCAGCAGTAGAAGGACAGGGGACTACGAGCAGTACTTC. The encoded protein is CASSRRTGDYEQYF. The V gene is TRBV12-3 or TRBV12-4 and the J gene is TRBJ2-7; 9 bases in the junction line up with TRBD1. The CDR3, cysteine through phenylalanine, is 14 amino acids long. Only the CDR3 part of the read is kept: 42 bases, read in frame from the first base. Germline trimming amounts to 5 bases on V and 3 bases on J, with 5 as the count of junction bases outside the gene matches.